The 13 T cell receptor beta chains below all came from one sample that was sequenced in a study of OX40 agonist ivuxolimab in advanced cancers. TCRdb keeps only in-frame clones here, not all; method: immunoSEQ multiplex PCR. This table has roughly 92,000 clones, around 88% appearing once. The sample was CD4+ or CD8+ T cells sorted from blood, taken in a trial of the OX40 agonist ivuxolimab. The receptors shown here come from an adult with an advanced solid tumor such as melanoma, head and neck, liver or kidney cancer.

This clone has just one count. V gene TRBV4-2 combines with J gene TRBJ2-3, with TRBD1 identical over 8 bases. The CDR3 totals 17 residues. In germline, CDR1 is LGHNA, CDR2 YNFKEQ. Trimming removed 1 base from V and 5 bases from J; junction bases left unmatched: 11. The CDR3 sequence: CASSQGGRTGSQDTQYF. CDR3 sequence (DNA): TGTGCCAGCAGCCAAGGTGGTCGGACAGGGTCACAAGATACGCAGTATTTT.

J is TRBJ2-5 and V is TRBV6-1, with D maybe TRBD1 (6 bases). Trimming removed 7 bases from V and 0 bases from J, with 15 bases in between. The CDR3 sequence is 15 residues long. Looked up from germline, CDR1 is MNHNS and CDR2 is SASEGT. CDR3 region: CASNPWTDYQETQYF. As DNA, the CDR3 is TGTGCCAGCAACCCATGGACAGACTACCAAGAGACCCAGTACTTC.

The chain uses TRBV9 and TRBJ2-1, with 10 bases that match TRBD2. The V segment lost 2 bases and the J segment 7 bases; nucleotides outside the gene matches: 9. The CDR3 contains 16 residues. Germline CDR1 SGDLS, CDR2 YYNGEE. This CDR3 is CASSVYGSGGANEQFF. As DNA, the CDR3 is TGTGCCAGCAGCGTTTATGGGAGCGGGGGGGCGAATGAGCAGTTCTTC.

The chain couples TRBV19 to TRBJ1-1; possible D gene TRBD1, 5 bases. The CDR3 covers 14 residues. CDR1 and CDR2 (germline): LNHDA, SQIVND (reference sequence). The V end lost 3 bases, the J end lost 3 bases, and 11 bases lay between the germline ends. The CDR3 loop reads CASSIWGSDTEAFF. CDR3 DNA: TGTGCCAGTAGTATTTGGGGGTCCGACACTGAAGCTTTCTTT. Complete variable domain (other parts from reference TRBV19 and TRBJ1-1): DGGITQSPKYLFRKEGQNVTLSCEQNLNHDAMYWYRQDPGQGLRLIYYSQIVNDFQKGDIAEGYSVSREKKESFPLTVTSAQKNPTAFYLCASSIWGSDTEAFFGQGTRLTVV.

The chain has TRBV5-1 and TRBJ2-5; perhaps TRBD1 as D (6 bases). Germline values: CDR1 SGHRS, CDR2 YFSETQ. The CDR3 has 16 residues. V lost 3 bases and J lost 2, with 17 bases in between. This chain's CDR3 is CASSSGQQGGQETQYF. CDR3 sequence (DNA): TGCGCCAGCAGCTCAGGACAGCAGGGTGGGCAAGAGACCCAGTACTTC. Looking up the rest from reference TRBV5-1 and TRBJ2-5 gives the full variable domain: KAGVTQTPRYLIKTRGQQVTLSCSPISGHRSVSWYQQTPGQGLQFLFEYFSETQRNKGNFPGRFSGRQFSNSRSEMNVSTLELGDSALYLCASSSGQQGGQETQYFGPGTRLLVL.

This CDR3 reads CASSPAGGFYEQYF. In DNA form, the CDR3 reads TGTGCCAGCTCACCTGCAGGGGGCTTCTACGAGCAGTACTTC. This sequence joins TRBV18 and TRBJ2-7; 8 nucleotides line up with TRBD1. This CDR3 has 14 amino acids. The V gene end was trimmed by 3 bases and the J gene end by 3 bases; junction bases not matched to a gene: 4. Germline V CDR1 and CDR2: KGHSH, LQKENI.

The rearrangement uses TRBV5-4 and TRBJ1-2, with 7 nucleotides matching TRBD1. Per germline, CDR1 SGHNT and CDR2 YYREEE (reference sequence). The CDR3 covers 14 residues. V lost 2 bases, J lost 8 bases, and 9 bases stayed unmatched. This chain's CDR3 is CASSLPGQRGGYTF. CDR3 coding DNA: TGTGCCAGCAGCTTACCGGGACAGCGGGGAGGCTACACCTTC.

V and J are TRBV29-1 and TRBJ2-2; 8 nucleotides match TRBD2. V lost 7 bases to trimming and J lost 6 bases; unmatched junction nucleotides: 7. This CDR3 comprises 13 residues. Germline V CDR1 and CDR2: SQVTM, ANQGSEA. The CDR3 region is CSGIKAGAGELFF. For the CDR3, the DNA is TGCAGCGGTATCAAAGCGGGAGCCGGGGAGCTGTTTTTT.

This clone was seen a handful of times. This chain joins TRBV7-8 and TRBJ2-5, with D maybe TRBD2 (6 bases). The germline V gene encodes CDR1 SGHVS and CDR2 FQNEAQ. This CDR3 is built from 13 residues. V lost 5 bases, J lost 7 bases, and 14 bases lay in between. The CDR3 DNA reads as TGTGCCAGCAGCCTTAGCGGACGGGGGACCCAGTACTTC. Its translation: CASSLSGRGTQYF.

This chain connects TRBV19 to TRBJ1-5; no firm D call. Looked up from germline, CDR1 is LNHDA and CDR2 is SQIVND (reference sequence). Trimming left V 1 base short and J 0 bases short, with 7 bases between. This CDR3 comprises 15 residues. The CDR3 DNA reads TGTGCCAGTAGTATAGCCAGAAATAGCAATCAGCCCCAGCATTTT. It encodes CASSIARNSNQPQHF.

The chain has TRBV19 and TRBJ2-7; TRBD2 aligns across 8 bases. The J segment lost 0 bases and the V segment lost 6 bases, leaving 7 bases of the junction unmatched. The CDR3 consists of 15 residues. The germline V gene has CDR1 LNHDA and CDR2 SQIVND (reference sequence). As DNA, the CDR3 is TGTGCCAGTAGACGGACCCGGGAGGGCTCCTACGAGCAGTACTTC. This gives the protein CASRRTREGSYEQYF.

The V and J genes are TRBV27 and TRBJ1-2; 9 nucleotides line up with TRBD1. The V segment lost 7 bases and the J segment 4 bases; nucleotides outside the gene matches: 7. Germline values: CDR1 MNHEY, CDR2 SMNVEV (reference sequence). The CDR3 runs to 14 residues. CDR3 sequence: CASKSGTGFYGYTF. Here the CDR3 DNA reads TGTGCCAGCAAATCCGGGACAGGGTTCTATGGCTACACCTTC.

This chain links TRBV7-2 with TRBJ1-5; maybe TRBD1 (6 bases). This CDR3 spans 13 amino acids. Trimming removed 7 bases from V and 11 bases from J, with 18 bases in between. Looked up from germline, CDR1 is SGHTA and CDR2 is FQGNSA. The CDR3 here is CASIQGLGGTQHF. As DNA, the CDR3 is TGTGCCAGCATACAGGGACTCGGTGGGACCCAGCATTTT.